This T cell receptor beta chain was obtained from a study of graft-versus-host responses after intestinal transplantation. In the study overall: Transplant recipients had multivisceral, liver-intestinal, or isolated intestinal grafts. Anti-thymocyte globulin induction preceded three to four years of tacrolimus and steroid maintenance in all recipients. Study results and caveats: Recipient marrow showed GvH clones, some seen first in ileum or blood. Early post-transplant HvG declines showed an association with peak circulating GvH clone levels.

Profiled with immunoSEQ multiplex PCR; TCRdb holds only in-frame clones, not every one. This table holds 15,000 to 17,000 clones, around 74% found once. Trimming removed 4 bases from V and 5 bases from J; junction bases left unmatched: 1. This CDR3 has 11 amino acids. Germline assignment: CDR1 GTSNPN and CDR2 SVGIG (reference sequence). Graft samples were processed, releasing intraepithelial and lamina propria lymphocytes. This clone has more than one count but fewer than ten. Its antigen remains unidentified. This sequence joins TRBV30 and TRBJ1-1, with TRBD1 matching 7 bases. The clonotype comes from a human patient who received an intestinal transplant, so some T cells may come from the graft donor. The sequenced sample was ileum tissue, obtained 14 days after transplant. In nucleotides, the CDR3 is TGTGCCTGGATACAGGGGACTGAAGCTTTCTTT. Amino acid sequence: CAWIQGTEAFF.